This TCR beta chain was identified during a study of T-cell reconstitution after alpha-beta-depleted transplantation in children. Molecular barcoding with unique molecular identifiers was used for the TCRbeta library. Each CDR3 protein gets one entry after TCRdb re-called the PCR reads with MiXCR. Counted here are 250,000 to 300,000 distinct CDR3 sequences, almost 8% occurring once; the ten biggest clones make up about 9.3%. CDR3 length: 16 amino acids. From germline, CDR1 is MDHEN and CDR2 SYDVKM. The J segment lost 4 bases and the V segment lost 6 bases, leaving 13 bases of the junction unmatched. Overall study findings and caveats: Several hundred expanded graft clones reportedly were the source of alpha-beta T cells about two months after transplant. Newly generated T cells supplied most T-cell counts and diversity one year post-transplant. Elevated TCRbeta diversity at day 60 was traced, in some patients, to surviving recipient T cells and thymic progenitors.

This clonotype showed up just a few times. The antigen is unknown. The TCR sequence derives from a female patient between 2 and 15 years old who had a stem cell transplant for Fanconi anemia, so the T cells may come from the graft donor. J is TRBJ2-5 and V is TRBV28; 8 positions agree with TRBD1. The specimen comprised peripheral blood, sampled 360 days after TCRalphabeta/CD19-depleted stem cell transplant. CDR3 loop: CASSLPGQGKIETQYF. The CDR3, as DNA: TGTGCCAGCAGCCTTCCTGGACAGGGTAAAATAGAGACCCAGTACTTC.